This paragraph reports one TCR beta chain. Its antigen is not identified. TCRdb passed the 5' RACE reads through MiXCR, listing each CDR3 protein once. The table includes about 350,000 distinct CDR3 sequences, 20% to 25% detected once. The sample comes from a study of T-cell memory formation after mild COVID-19. Study overall: The two donors had largely donor-specific TCR clusters. Study-wide results and limits: Pre-infection memory harbored some responding clones, suggesting cross-reactive memory joined. Clones that contracted clustered mainly in CM and EM if CD4+ and in EMRA if CD8+. Clones that contracted from day 15 to 85 were balanced CD4/CD8, while later expanders leaned CD4+.

V gave up 4 bases and J gave up 1 base; unmatched junction bases: 4. Germline CDR1 reads SGDLS; CDR2 reads YYNGEE. The CDR3 consists of 16 residues. The chain has TRBV9 and TRBJ2-3; 12 positions agree with TRBD2. The sequenced sample consisted of PBMCs or a T cell subset sorted from them (not recorded which). The origin of this receptor is a man younger than 35 who had mild COVID-19 (a few samples of this study predate the infection). Cell type and time point are not known. In DNA form, the CDR3 reads TGTGCCAGCAGCTTGCGGACTAGCGGGGGCACAGATACGCAGTATTTT. This encodes CASSLRTSGGTDTQYF.